The T cell receptor beta chain under discussion was sequenced for a study of T cell repertoires in cytomegalovirus infection. This clonotype was observed a few times. The CDR3 is 13 residues long. The ends lost 6 bases at V and 5 bases at J; junction bases unmatched: 9. From germline, CDR1 is DFQATT and CDR2 SNEGSKA (reference sequence). TCRdb reprocessed the reads with MiXCR, giving one entry per CDR3 protein. The sample yields hundreds of thousands of distinct CDR3 sequences, about a sixth seen once. The V gene is TRBV20-1, the J gene TRBJ1-1; 7 nucleotides agree with TRBD1. Sequencing input: PBMCs. The receptor was isolated from a human donor in good health (CMV status not recorded). Some clones in this sample may be carry-over from other donors' samples. CDR3 sequence: CSAHRDRATEAFF. Written as DNA, the CDR3 is TGCAGTGCCCACCGCGACAGGGCGACTGAAGCTTTCTTT.